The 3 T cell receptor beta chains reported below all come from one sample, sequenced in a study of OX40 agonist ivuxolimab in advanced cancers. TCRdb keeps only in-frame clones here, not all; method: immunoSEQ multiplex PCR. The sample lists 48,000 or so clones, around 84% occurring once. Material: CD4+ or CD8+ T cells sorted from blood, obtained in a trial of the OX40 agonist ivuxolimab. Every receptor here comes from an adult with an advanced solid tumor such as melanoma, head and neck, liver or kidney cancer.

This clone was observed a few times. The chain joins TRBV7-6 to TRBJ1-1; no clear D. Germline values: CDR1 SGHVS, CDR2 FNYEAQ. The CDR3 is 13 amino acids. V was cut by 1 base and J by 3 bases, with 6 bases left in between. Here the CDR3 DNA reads TGTGCCAGCAGCTTAGAGGCGGACACTGAAGCTTTCTTT. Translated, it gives CASSLEADTEAFF.

The chain's CDR3 is CASSLGGQQINTEAFF. CDR3 nucleotides: TGCGCCAGCAGCCTAGGGGGACAGCAGATCAACACTGAAGCTTTCTTT. The chain is built from TRBV4-3 and TRBJ1-1, with 7 bases lining up with TRBD1. Germline V gene lookup returns CDR1 LGHNA and CDR2 YSLEER. The CDR3 runs to 16 residues. The junction had 10 bases not matched to a gene; V was cut back by 4 bases and J by 2 bases.

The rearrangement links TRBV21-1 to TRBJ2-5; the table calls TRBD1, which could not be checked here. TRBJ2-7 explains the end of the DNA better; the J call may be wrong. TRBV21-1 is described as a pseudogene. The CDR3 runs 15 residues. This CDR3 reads CASSSPIGVGYEQYF. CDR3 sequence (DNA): TGTGCCAGCAGCAGCCCCATAGGGGTTGGCTACGAGCAGTACTTC.